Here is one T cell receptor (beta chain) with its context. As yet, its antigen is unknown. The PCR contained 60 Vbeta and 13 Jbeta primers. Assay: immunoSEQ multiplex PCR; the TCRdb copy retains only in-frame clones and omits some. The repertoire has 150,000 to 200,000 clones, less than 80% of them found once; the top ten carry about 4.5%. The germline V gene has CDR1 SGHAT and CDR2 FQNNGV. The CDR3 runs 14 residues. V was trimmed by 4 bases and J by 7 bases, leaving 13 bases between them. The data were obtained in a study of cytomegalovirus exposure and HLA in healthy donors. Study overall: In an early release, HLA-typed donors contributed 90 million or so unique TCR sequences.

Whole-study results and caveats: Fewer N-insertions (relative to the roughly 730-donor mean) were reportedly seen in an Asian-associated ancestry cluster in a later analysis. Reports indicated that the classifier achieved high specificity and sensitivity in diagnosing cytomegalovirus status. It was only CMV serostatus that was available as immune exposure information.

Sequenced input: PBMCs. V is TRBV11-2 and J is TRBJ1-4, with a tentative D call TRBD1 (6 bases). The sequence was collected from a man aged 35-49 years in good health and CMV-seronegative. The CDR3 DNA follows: TGTGCCAGCAGCTCCGGGACATTTCTTGAAAAACTGTTTTTT. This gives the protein CASSSGTFLEKLFF.